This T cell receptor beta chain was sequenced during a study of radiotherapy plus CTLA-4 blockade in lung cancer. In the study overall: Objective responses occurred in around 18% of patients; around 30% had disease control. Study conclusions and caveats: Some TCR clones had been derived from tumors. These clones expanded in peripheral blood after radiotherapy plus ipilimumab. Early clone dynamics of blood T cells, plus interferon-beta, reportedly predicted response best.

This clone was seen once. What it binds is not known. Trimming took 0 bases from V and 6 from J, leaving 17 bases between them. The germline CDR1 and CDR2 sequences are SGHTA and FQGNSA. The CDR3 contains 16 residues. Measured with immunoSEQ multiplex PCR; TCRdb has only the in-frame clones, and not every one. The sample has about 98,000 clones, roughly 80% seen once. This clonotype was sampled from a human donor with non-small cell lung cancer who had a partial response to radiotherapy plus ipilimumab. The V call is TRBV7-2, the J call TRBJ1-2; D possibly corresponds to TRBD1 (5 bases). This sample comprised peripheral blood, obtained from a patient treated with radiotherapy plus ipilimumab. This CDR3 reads CASSLASGTLQDGYTF. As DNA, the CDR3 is TGTGCCAGCAGCTTAGCCTCCGGGACTCTCCAGGATGGCTACACCTTC. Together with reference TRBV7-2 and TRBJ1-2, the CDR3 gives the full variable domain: GAGVSQSPSNKVTEKGKDVELRCDPISGHTALYWYRQSLGQGLEFLIYFQGNSAPDKSGLPSDRFSAERTGGSVSTLTIQRTQQEDSAVYLCASSLASGTLQDGYTFGSGTRLTVV.